The rows below give T cell receptor beta chains drawn from one sample of a study of T-cell memory formation after mild COVID-19. MiXCR, applied by TCRdb to the 5' RACE reads, yields one record per CDR3 protein. The data contain over 70,000 distinct CDR3 sequences, approximately 16% of them seen just once; the ten biggest clones take up about two fifths. Sequenced input: PBMCs or a T cell subset sorted from them (not recorded which). The receptors stem from a man aged 18 to 30 who had mild COVID-19 (a few samples of this study predate the infection). Cell type and time point are not known. The CDR3 runs from the conserved cysteine through the conserved F or W. A D gene is named only where the DNA matches it firmly. Clone size, where shown, is once, few, many, or a class for clones that have expanded.

j_call | v_call | d_call | clone_size | cdr3_nt | cdr3_aa
TRBJ1-2 | TRBV6-6 | TRBD1 | - | TGTGCCAGCAGTTCCCCCCAAGACAGGGGAGACTATGGCTACACCTTC | CASSSPQDRGDYGYTF
TRBJ1-3 | TRBV29-1 | - | - | TGCAGCGTTGCTGGAGTCGGCGCTGGAAACACCATATATTTT | CSVAGVGAGNTIYF
TRBJ1-1 | TRBV4-1 | - | few | TGCGCCAGCAGCCAAGATTCGGGTAACCTCCTCCTCGAAGCTTTCTTT | CASSQDSGNLLLEAFF
TRBJ2-3 | TRBV6-4 | TRBD2 | many | TGTGCCAGCAGTGGCGGGGGGGCCAGCACAGATACGCAGTATTTT | CASSGGGASTDTQYF
TRBJ1-2 | TRBV29-1 | TRBD1 | - | TGCAGCGTGCTCCCGGGACAGGGTGGGAATGGCTACACCTTC | CSVLPGQGGNGYTF
TRBJ1-2 | TRBV30 | - | - | TGTGCCTGGTCGCAAGGGAACTATGGCTACACCTTC | CAWSQGNYGYTF
TRBJ1-1 | TRBV5-4 | TRBD1 | few | TGTGCCAGCAGCTTGACAGGGGGCCGGGAAGCTTTCTTT | CASSLTGGREAFF
TRBJ2-1 | TRBV20-1 | TRBD2 | many | TGCAGTGCTGATGATCCGGGACTAGCAGACAATGAGCAGTTCTTC | CSADDPGLADNEQFF
TRBJ1-2 | TRBV7-9 | TRBD1 | - | TGTGCCAGCAGCCTAGGTGACAGGGGACGGGGCTACACCTTC | CASSLGDRGRGYTF
TRBJ2-5 | TRBV5-1 | - | few | TGCGCCAGCAGCTACCAACTGGCAGACGAAGAGACCCAGTACTTC | CASSYQLADEETQYF
TRBJ2-5 | TRBV12-3/TRBV12-4 | - | - | TGTGCCAGCAGTTTCCCCGGGGGCACGGAGACCCAGTACTTC | CASSFPGGTETQYF
TRBJ2-3 | TRBV7-8 | TRBD1 | - | TGTGCCAGCAGCTTTGTGACAGGGTGGACAGATACGCAGTATTTT | CASSFVTGWTDTQYF
TRBJ1-6 | TRBV11-2 | TRBD1 | few | TGTGCCAGCAGCGCAGGGGGGATAACCTCACCCCTCCACTTT | CASSAGGITSPLHF
TRBJ1-4 | TRBV12-3/TRBV12-4 | TRBD1 | - | TGTGCCAGCAGTCCTTTGAGGACCGGGACAGGTTTAGGAAAACTGTTTTTT | CASSPLRTGTGLGKLFF
TRBJ2-3 | TRBV6-6 | TRBD2 | - | TGTGCCAGCAGGGCGGGGGTTACAGATACGCAGTATTTT | CASRAGVTDTQYF
TRBJ2-3 | TRBV4-1 | - | few | TGCGCCAGCAGCCAACCCGGCAGGGGTGCAGATACGCAGTATTTT | CASSQPGRGADTQYF
TRBJ2-3 | TRBV4-1 | TRBD1 | - | TGCGCCAGCAGCCAAAGGGACAGGGAGACAGATACGCAGTATTTT | CASSQRDRETDTQYF
TRBJ1-6 | TRBV2 | - | - | TGTGCCAGCAACCCCGCCGGCCAGGGTCGAAATTCACCCCTCCACTTT | CASNPAGQGRNSPLHF
TRBJ1-5 | TRBV24-1 | - | few | TGTGCCACCAGTGATCAAGGGAGTTCTCAGCCCCAGCATTTT | CATSDQGSSQPQHF
TRBJ1-1 | TRBV6-5 | TRBD1 | few | TGTGCCAGCAGTTGGACAGGGAACACTGAAGCTTTCTTT | CASSWTGNTEAFF
TRBJ2-2 | TRBV2 | - | - | TGTGCCAGCAGTGGGAGGGTGAACACCGGGGAGCTGTTTTTT | CASSGRVNTGELFF
TRBJ1-5 | TRBV12-3/TRBV12-4 | TRBD1 | - | TGTGCCAGCACCAAAGGGACAGACAATCAGCCCCAGCATTTT | CASTKGTDNQPQHF
TRBJ2-3 | TRBV6-5 | TRBD2 | many | TGTGCCAGCAACGGGGGGGCAGCAGATACGCAGTATTTT | CASNGGAADTQYF